The 19 T cell receptor beta chains below all came from one sample that was sequenced in a study of T cells in Graves' hyperthyroidism and ophthalmopathy. Authors of the study amplified TCR beta CDR3 regions from RNA transcripts. Initially, a first-round RT-PCR of the TCR CDR3 employed the HTBI primer set. TCRdb fed the multiplex PCR reads into MiXCR, producing one record per CDR3 protein. The table has 300,000 or so distinct CDR3 sequences, 15% to 20% seen once. Sequencing input: blood. These receptor sequences come from a woman aged 55-75 years with Graves' ophthalmopathy.

A few counts support this clonotype. The chain joins TRBV29-1 to TRBJ1-4; D not certain. Germline V gene data show CDR1 as SQVTM and CDR2 as ANQGSEA. The length of the CDR3 is 13 residues. V was shortened by 6 bases and J by 4 bases, with 12 bases between the two germline ends. The DNA for the CDR3 is TGCAGCGTCCGAAAACCAAGTAATGAAAAACTGTTTTTT. Its protein product is CSVRKPSNEKLFF.

This clonotype was counted at least ten times. The rearrangement links TRBV20-1 to TRBJ1-5; D unresolved. CDR1 and CDR2 (germline): DFQATT, SNEGSKA (reference sequence). V was clipped by 0 bases and J by 3 bases, with 6 bases between them. This CDR3 region has 13 residues. The chain's CDR3 is CSARDPTNQPQHF. Written as DNA, the CDR3 is TGCAGTGCTAGAGATCCGACCAATCAGCCCCAGCATTTT.

This chain links TRBV7-2 with TRBJ1-1; D possibly corresponds to TRBD1 (6 bases). Trimming stripped 1 base from V and 3 bases from J, with 9 bases between. The germline V gene encodes CDR1 SGHTA and CDR2 FQGNSA. The CDR3 totals 14 residues. The CDR3 protein is CASSLVAGDTEAFF. Here the CDR3 DNA reads TGTGCCAGCAGCTTAGTTGCAGGGGACACTGAAGCTTTCTTT.

With respect to this clonotype: A read error may be the cause here, since a much bigger clone is one base away. The CDR3 DNA is TGCGCCAGCGGACTAGCGGGGGCTGAGCAGTACTTC. Amino acids: CASGLAGAEQYF. The rearrangement links TRBV5-1 to TRBJ2-7; 13 nucleotides line up with TRBD2. Germline V gene lookup returns CDR1 SGHRS and CDR2 YFSETQ. V shed 7 bases and J 7 bases; nucleotides not matched to a gene: 2. CDR3 size: 12 residues.

In this sample, this clonotype turned up many times. This chain links TRBV11-2 with TRBJ2-1, with unresolved D. Trimming removed 3 bases at V and 10 bases at J, with 10 bases between. Germline V gene sequence: CDR1 SGHAT, CDR2 FQNNGV. The CDR3 runs 12 residues. DNA for the CDR3: TGTGCCAGCAGCTTCGACGGTTCGGAGCAGTTCTTC. It is translated as CASSFDGSEQFF.

The rearrangement links TRBV10-3 to TRBJ2-5; the D is unclear. This CDR3 has 13 amino acids. With 8 bases removed from V and 0 bases from J, the gap between germline ends came to 10 bases. The germline gives CDR1 ENHRY, CDR2 SYGVKD. DNA for the CDR3: TGTGCCATCGGAGATGAGGACCAAGAGACCCAGTACTTC. Its translation: CAIGDEDQETQYF.

This clonotype appeared many times. The chain couples TRBV2 to TRBJ1-1; possibly TRBD1 for D (5 bases). The V and J ends lost 1 base and 1 base respectively, with 7 bases between them. This CDR3 contains 14 residues. The V gene's germline CDR1 is SNHLY and CDR2 FYNNEI. The CDR3 loop is CASSEETGNTEAFF. CDR3 DNA: TGTGCCAGCAGTGAAGAAACAGGGAACACTGAAGCTTTCTTT. Full variable domain (rest looked up from reference TRBV2 and TRBJ1-1): EPEVTQTPSHQVTQMGQEVILRCVPISNHLYFYWYRQILGQKVEFLVSFYNNEISEKSEIFDDQFSVERPDGSNFTLKIRSTKLEDSAMYFCASSEETGNTEAFFGQGTRLTVV.

This clonotype was counted ten times or more. V and J are TRBV20-1 and TRBJ2-7, with 9 bases aligning to TRBD2. This CDR3 has 15 residues. The junction had 11 bases not matched to a gene; V was cut back by 3 bases and J by 5 bases. Germline CDR1 DFQATT, CDR2 SNEGSKA (reference sequence). CDR3 loop: CSASIRREGPHEQYF. For the CDR3, the DNA is TGCAGTGCTAGTATTCGGCGGGAGGGCCCCCACGAGCAGTACTTC.

The sample holds many counts of this clonotype. The genes are TRBV15 and TRBJ1-1; D might be TRBD1 (6 bases). V was pared by 0 bases and J by 3 bases, with 11 bases between. This CDR3 contains 15 residues. The germline CDR1 and CDR2 sequences are LNHNV and YYDKDF (reference sequence). CDR3 protein: CATSRDGRGDTEAFF. In nucleotides, the CDR3 is TGTGCCACCAGCAGAGATGGCAGGGGTGACACTGAAGCTTTCTTT.

This clonotype has just a few counts. Germline and junction disagree at one end, which may indicate a read error. The V and J genes are TRBV2 and TRBJ2-5, with a possible D match to TRBD2 (6 bases). This CDR3 contains 12 residues. Germline V lookup: CDR1 SNHLY, CDR2 FYNNEI. The CDR3 DNA is TGTACCAGCGGGTCGGCCAAAGAGACCCAGTACTTC. This translates into CTSGSAKETQYF. The full variable domain, its missing parts supplied by reference TRBV2 and TRBJ2-5, is EPEVTQTPSHQVTQMGQEVILRCVPISNHLYFYWYRQILGQKVEFLVSFYNNEISEKSEIFDDQFSVERPDGSNFTLKIRSTKLEDSAMYFCTSGSAKETQYFGPGTRLLVL.

There are many counts of this clonotype. This CDR3 is CATSRDSARANYGYTF. CDR3 coding DNA: TGTGCCACCAGCAGAGATTCAGCAAGAGCTAACTATGGCTACACCTTC. This chain uses TRBV15 with TRBJ1-2; D is undetermined. The CDR3 has 16 amino acids. The germline V gene encodes CDR1 LNHNV and CDR2 YYDKDF (reference sequence). The V gene lost 0 bases and the J gene lost 0 bases, with 11 bases spanning the gap.

This clonotype occurred a few times. This may come from a read error, since a much larger clone is one base off. The V call is TRBV20-1, the J call TRBJ2-7; TRBD2 matches 9 bases. CDR3 length: 13 residues. V lost 5 bases and J lost 0; bases outside the gene matches: 2. Germline V gives CDR1 DFQATT, CDR2 SNEGSKA (reference sequence). The CDR3 loop reads CSAFSGSSYEQYF. CDR3 coding DNA: TGCAGTGCTTTTAGCGGGAGCTCCTACGAGCAGTACTTC.

This clonotype was found many times. V gene TRBV24-1 combines with J gene TRBJ2-2; TRBD1 matches at 8 bases. This CDR3 is 16 amino acids long. Germline V CDR1 and CDR2: KGHDR, SFDVKD. Germline trimming cut 6 bases from V and 5 bases from J; bases unmatched to any gene: 10. In nucleotides, the CDR3 is TGTGCCACCAGTCCCGTGGGACAGGAGAAAACCGGGGAGCTGTTTTTT. It codes for CATSPVGQEKTGELFF.

V and J are TRBV20-1 and TRBJ2-7; maybe TRBD1 (6 bases). Germline values: CDR1 DFQATT, CDR2 SNEGSKA (reference sequence). The length of the CDR3 is 11 residues. V lost 6 bases to trimming and J lost 3 bases, with 9 bases between them. The CDR3 nucleotides are TGCAGTGCGGGACACTTCTACGAGCAGTACTTC. Its translation is CSAGHFYEQYF.

The sample holds many counts of this clonotype. V gene TRBV5-1 combines with J gene TRBJ1-5; TRBD1 is a possible D gene (5 bases). V was cut by 1 base and J by 5 bases, with 13 bases left in between. Germline CDR1 SGHRS, CDR2 YFSETQ. This CDR3 comprises 15 residues. This CDR3 reads CASSLRQGMDQPQHF. The CDR3 DNA reads TGCGCCAGCAGCTTGCGGCAGGGAATGGATCAGCCCCAGCATTTT.

This clonotype appeared many times. The V call is TRBV2, the J call TRBJ1-2; D gene unclear. Deletions cut 3 bases from V and 10 bases from J, with 12 bases between. The germline CDR1 and CDR2 sequences are SNHLY and FYNNEI. The CDR3 is 12 residues long. CDR3 protein: CASSDFGHIYTF. CDR3 in DNA: TGTGCCAGCAGTGATTTTGGGCACATCTACACCTTC.

This clonotype was seen ten or more times. V and J are TRBV15 and TRBJ1-3; D is ambiguous. Germline V gene data show CDR1 as LNHNV and CDR2 as YYDKDF (reference sequence). The CDR3 contains 15 residues. Trimming shortened V by 8 bases and J by 0 bases, and 14 bases separated the two germline ends. In DNA, the CDR3 is TGTGCCACCCGACCCAAGGTGTCCTCTGGAAACACCATATATTTT. Translated, it gives CATRPKVSSGNTIYF. Full variable domain (outside the CDR3, taken from reference TRBV15 and TRBJ1-3): DAMVIQNPRYQVTQFGKPVTLSCSQTLNHNVMYWYQQKSSQAPKLLFHYYDKDFNNEADTPDNFQSRRPNTSFCFLDIRSPGLGDTAMYLCATRPKVSSGNTIYFGEGSWLTVV.

In its sample, this clonotype was seen a few times. V is TRBV5-6 and J is TRBJ1-2; D gene unclear. Germline CDR1 and CDR2: SGHDT and YYEEEE. This CDR3 contains 15 residues. V was shortened by 5 bases and J by 5 bases, with 19 bases between the two germline ends. In DNA form, the CDR3 reads TGTGCCAGCAGGTCGGGGTCAACCCTTATTTATGGCTACACCTTC. Protein sequence: CASRSGSTLIYGYTF.

The chain carries TRBV2 and TRBJ2-2, with D maybe TRBD1 (7 bases). Germline values: CDR1 SNHLY, CDR2 FYNNEI. The CDR3 covers 15 residues. Trimming shortened V by 5 bases and J by 6 bases, and 16 bases separated the two germline ends. The CDR3 DNA sequence: TGTGCCAGCAGTCGGGGCGGGACAGTGGCCGGGGAGCTGTTTTTT. This gives the protein CASSRGGTVAGELFF.